Presented here are 9 T cell receptor beta chains from one specimen sequenced in a study of blood T cell repertoires in COVID-19 (dated by TCRdb to 2019 to 2021). The method behind the library was the immunoSEQ multiplex PCR assay. Held by TCRdb, this immuneACCESS table contains in-frame sequences only and omits some clones. Under half of the omission traces to an unresolved V gene where checked; the cause of the rest is unknown. The sample includes some 290,000 clones, with 85% to 90% observed a single time. In total, the top ten clones hold about 12% of the sample. The sample consisted of peripheral blood. These receptors originate from a woman aged 30 to 39 with COVID-19, enrolled during active disease.

The chain has TRBV6-5 and TRBJ2-3; D possibly corresponds to TRBD2 (7 bases). V lost 0 bases, J lost 3 bases, and 10 bases lay in between. Germline CDR1 is MNHEY and CDR2 is SVGAGI. The CDR3 loop spans 15 amino acids. The CDR3 DNA sequence: TGTGCCAGCAGTTACTCGGGGGGGGCAACAGATACGCAGTATTTT. Protein: CASSYSGGATDTQYF.

This chain connects TRBV6-5 to TRBJ2-5; D not resolved. V lost 6 bases and J 1 base, leaving 12 bases between the germline ends. CDR3 length: 14 amino acids. The germline CDR1 and CDR2 sequences are MNHEY and SVGAGI. Here the CDR3 reads CASRIAPFQETQYF. CDR3 coding DNA: TGTGCCAGCAGAATAGCCCCGTTCCAAGAGACCCAGTACTTC.

A remark on this clone: Compared with germline, one end of the junction differs, possibly owing to a read error. Other DNA sequences in the sample encode the same CDR3. The chain carries TRBV7-9 and TRBJ2-1; TRBD2 might be the D (5 bases). This CDR3 is 12 amino acids long. In germline, CDR1 is SEHNR, CDR2 FQNEAQ (reference sequence). As DNA, the CDR3 is TGTGCCAGCAGCCTAGCTCTTAATGAGCAGTTCTTC. This codes for CASSLALNEQFF.

This clone has only one observation. This chain connects TRBV7-8 to TRBJ1-5; D is possibly TRBD1 (5 bases). Trimming took off 1 base at V and 8 bases at J, with 18 bases between the two ends. This CDR3 region has 16 residues. CDR1 is SGHVS, CDR2 FQNEAQ, per germline. In DNA, the CDR3 is TGTGCCAGCAGCTTAGATAACACCCCGGGGGGGGAGCCCCAGCATTTT. It translates to CASSLDNTPGGEPQHF. The whole variable domain, remainder taken from reference TRBV7-8 and TRBJ1-5, is GAGVSQSPRYKVAKRGQDVALRCDPISGHVSLFWYQQALGQGPEFLTYFQNEAQLDKSGLPSDRFFAERPEGSVSTLKIQRTQQEDSAVYLCASSLDNTPGGEPQHFGDGTRLSIL.

The J gene is TRBJ1-6, the V gene TRBV4-1; D is possibly TRBD1 (6 bases). The CDR3 has 15 residues. Trimming stripped 4 bases from V and 7 bases from J, with 14 bases between. Per germline, CDR1 MGHRA and CDR2 YSYEKL. The CDR3 DNA follows: TGCGCCAGCAGCCCGGGGACATGGGGCAATTCACCCCTCCACTTT. Protein sequence: CASSPGTWGNSPLHF.

The chain joins TRBV2 to TRBJ1-1, with TRBD1 as a possible D gene (5 bases). Germline values: CDR1 SNHLY, CDR2 FYNNEI. Trimming took 5 bases from V and 1 from J, leaving 11 bases between them. This CDR3 spans 14 amino acids. The CDR3 DNA is TGTGCCAGCAGTCCACAGGTTGCGAACACTGAAGCTTTCTTT. As protein: CASSPQVANTEAFF.

This CDR3 is CASSAQGTQYF. As DNA, the CDR3 is TGTGCCAGCAGTGCCCAGGGAACCCAGTACTTC. The rearrangement links TRBV2 to TRBJ2-5; a weak D match, TRBD1 (5 bases). Germline assignment: CDR1 SNHLY and CDR2 FYNNEI. Deletions cut 4 bases from V and 8 bases from J, with 8 bases between. CDR3 length: 11 residues.

This clone came up once. The chain couples TRBV7-9 to TRBJ1-5; 7 nucleotides align to TRBD1. Germline-derived CDR1 and CDR2 are SEHNR and FQNEAQ (reference sequence). The CDR3 spans 17 residues. Trimming cost V 0 bases and J 0 bases; bases outside gene matches: 5. CDR3 loop: CASSLAARGYSNQPQHF. The DNA of the CDR3 is TGTGCCAGCAGCTTAGCGGCCAGGGGGTATAGCAATCAGCCCCAGCATTTT.

V usage is TRBV6-5 and J usage is TRBJ2-7; 13 positions agree with TRBD2. This CDR3 is 14 amino acids long. V gave up 5 bases and J gave up 3 bases; unmatched junction bases: 1. Looked up from germline, CDR1 is MNHEY and CDR2 is SVGAGI. CDR3 region: CASSRLAGGYEQYF. CDR3 bases: TGTGCCAGCAGTAGACTAGCGGGGGGCTACGAGCAGTACTTC.